Here is one T cell receptor beta chain with its context. The antigen remains unidentified. Sequencing was performed with immunoSEQ multiplex PCR; in TCRdb, only in-frame clones are kept and a portion is missing. Among some 36,000 clones listed, roughly 94% were seen once. The germline gives CDR1 SGHAT, CDR2 FQNNGV. Trimming removed 1 base from V and 3 bases from J; junction bases left unmatched: 9. The CDR3 is made up of 17 amino acids. This sample is drawn from a study of graft-versus-host responses after intestinal transplantation. This clonotype was obtained from a human donor who was the organ donor for an intestinal transplant. The sample was unstimulated CD4+ T cells sorted from spleen or lymph node cells, taken before transplant. This sequence joins TRBV11-2 and TRBJ2-3; TRBD2 matches at 8 bases. The CDR3 protein is CASSLGTGTRFTDTQYF. The CDR3 DNA reads TGTGCCAGCAGCTTAGGTACCGGGACTAGATTTACAGATACGCAGTATTTT.